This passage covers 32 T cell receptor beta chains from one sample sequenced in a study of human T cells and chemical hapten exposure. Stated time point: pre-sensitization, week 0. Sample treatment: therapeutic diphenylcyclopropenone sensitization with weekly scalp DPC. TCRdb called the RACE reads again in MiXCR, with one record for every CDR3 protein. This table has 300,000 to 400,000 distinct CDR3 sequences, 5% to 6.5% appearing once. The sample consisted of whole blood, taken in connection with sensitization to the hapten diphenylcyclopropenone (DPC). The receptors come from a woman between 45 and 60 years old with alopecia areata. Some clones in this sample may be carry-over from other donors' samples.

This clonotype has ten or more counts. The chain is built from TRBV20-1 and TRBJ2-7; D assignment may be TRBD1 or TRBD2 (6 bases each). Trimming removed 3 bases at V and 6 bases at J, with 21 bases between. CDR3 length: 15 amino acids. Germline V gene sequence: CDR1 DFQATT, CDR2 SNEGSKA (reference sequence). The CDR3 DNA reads TGCAGTGCTAGTAATAACGGTGGAAGGGGGGCCGAGCAGTACTTC. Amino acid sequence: CSASNNGGRGAEQYF.

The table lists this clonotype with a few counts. For the CDR3, the DNA is TGTGCCAGCAGAACAGGGTTCAATCAGCCCCAGCATTTT. Amino acid sequence: CASRTGFNQPQHF. The J gene is TRBJ1-5, the V gene TRBV6-5, with D possibly TRBD1 on 6 matching bases. Germline values: CDR1 MNHEY, CDR2 SVGAGI. This CDR3 comprises 13 residues. The V gene lost 6 bases and the J gene lost 3 bases, with 9 bases spanning the gap.

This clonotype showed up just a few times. The CDR3 is CASSPGVPSGANVLTF. CDR3 bases: TGTGCCAGCTCTCCAGGAGTTCCCTCTGGGGCCAACGTCCTGACTTTC. The V gene is TRBV18, the J gene TRBJ2-6; D not certain. Trimming pared 6 bases from V and 0 bases from J, leaving 12 bases between. Germline values: CDR1 KGHSH, CDR2 LQKENI. This CDR3 spans 16 amino acids.

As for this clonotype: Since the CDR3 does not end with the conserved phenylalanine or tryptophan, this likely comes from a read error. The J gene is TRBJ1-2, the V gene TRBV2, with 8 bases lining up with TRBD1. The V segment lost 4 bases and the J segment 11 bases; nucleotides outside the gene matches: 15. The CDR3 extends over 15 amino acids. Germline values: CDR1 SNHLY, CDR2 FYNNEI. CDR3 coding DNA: TGTGCCAGCAGTGGGGAAAGGACAGGGAAGGAAGGATACACCTAC. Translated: CASSGERTGKEGYTY.

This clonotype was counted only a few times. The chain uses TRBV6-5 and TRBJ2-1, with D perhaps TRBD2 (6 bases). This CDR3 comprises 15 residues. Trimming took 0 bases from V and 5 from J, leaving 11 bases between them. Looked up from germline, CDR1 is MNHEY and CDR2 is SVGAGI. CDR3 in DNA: TGTGCCAGCAGTTACTCGGGCGGGGTCAACAATGAGCAGTTCTTC. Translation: CASSYSGGVNNEQFF.

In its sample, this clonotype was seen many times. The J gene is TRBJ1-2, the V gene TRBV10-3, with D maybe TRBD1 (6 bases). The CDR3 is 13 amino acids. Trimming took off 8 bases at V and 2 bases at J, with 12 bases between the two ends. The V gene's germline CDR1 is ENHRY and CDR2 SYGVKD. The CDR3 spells CAIHQGMNYGYTF. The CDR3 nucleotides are TGTGCCATCCACCAGGGGATGAACTATGGCTACACCTTC.

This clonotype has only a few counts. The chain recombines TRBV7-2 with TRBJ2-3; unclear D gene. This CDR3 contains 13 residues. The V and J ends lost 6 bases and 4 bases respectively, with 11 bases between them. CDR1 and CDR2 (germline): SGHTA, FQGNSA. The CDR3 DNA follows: TGTGCCAGCAGTTACAATGGGGCAGATACGCAGTATTTT. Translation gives CASSYNGADTQYF.

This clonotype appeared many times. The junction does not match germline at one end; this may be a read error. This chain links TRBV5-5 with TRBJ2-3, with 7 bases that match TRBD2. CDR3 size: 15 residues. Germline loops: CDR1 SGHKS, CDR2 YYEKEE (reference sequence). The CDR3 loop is CASSLAGGGTDTQYF. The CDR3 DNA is TGTGCCAGCAGTTTGGCCGGCGGGGGTACAGATACGCAGTATTTT.

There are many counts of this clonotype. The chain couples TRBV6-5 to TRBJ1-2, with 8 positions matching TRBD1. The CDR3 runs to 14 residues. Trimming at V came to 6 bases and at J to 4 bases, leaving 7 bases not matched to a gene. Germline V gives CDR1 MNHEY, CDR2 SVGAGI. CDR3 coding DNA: TGTGCCAGCAGCACCGGGACAGGACTCTATGGCTACACCTTC. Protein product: CASSTGTGLYGYTF.

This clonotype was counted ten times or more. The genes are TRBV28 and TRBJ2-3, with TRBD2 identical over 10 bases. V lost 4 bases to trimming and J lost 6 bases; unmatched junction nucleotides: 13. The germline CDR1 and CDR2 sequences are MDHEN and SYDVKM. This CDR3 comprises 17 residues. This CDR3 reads CASSSSRTSGRGDTQYF. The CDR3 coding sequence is TGTGCCAGCAGTTCCTCACGGACTAGCGGTAGGGGGGATACGCAGTATTTT.

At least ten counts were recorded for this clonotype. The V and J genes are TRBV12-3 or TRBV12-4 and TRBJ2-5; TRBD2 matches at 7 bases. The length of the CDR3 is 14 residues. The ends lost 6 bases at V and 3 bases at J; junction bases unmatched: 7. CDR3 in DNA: TGTGCCAGCAGCATTAGCGGGCCCGAAGAGACCCAGTACTTC. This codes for CASSISGPEETQYF.

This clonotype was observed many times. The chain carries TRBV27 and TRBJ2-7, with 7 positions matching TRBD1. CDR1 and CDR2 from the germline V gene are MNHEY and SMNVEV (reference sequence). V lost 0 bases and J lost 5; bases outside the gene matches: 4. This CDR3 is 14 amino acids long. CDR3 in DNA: TGTGCCAGCAGTTTATCGCACAGGGGCCACGAGCAGTACTTC. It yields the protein CASSLSHRGHEQYF.

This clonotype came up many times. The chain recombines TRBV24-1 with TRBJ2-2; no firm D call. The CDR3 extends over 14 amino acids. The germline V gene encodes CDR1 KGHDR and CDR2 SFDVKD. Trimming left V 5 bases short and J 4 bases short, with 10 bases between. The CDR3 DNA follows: TGTGCCACCAGTGTAGAGGCTAGCACCGGGGAGCTGTTTTTT. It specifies CATSVEASTGELFF.

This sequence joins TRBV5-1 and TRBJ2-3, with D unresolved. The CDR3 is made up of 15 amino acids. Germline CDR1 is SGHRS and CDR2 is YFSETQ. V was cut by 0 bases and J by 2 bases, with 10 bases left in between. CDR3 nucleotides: TGCGCCAGCAGCTTGGAGGGAATCACCACAGATACGCAGTATTTT. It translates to CASSLEGITTDTQYF.

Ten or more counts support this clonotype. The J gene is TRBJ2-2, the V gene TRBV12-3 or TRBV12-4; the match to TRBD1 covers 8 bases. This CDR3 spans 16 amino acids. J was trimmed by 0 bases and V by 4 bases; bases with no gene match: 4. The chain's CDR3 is CASSSSQGANTGELFF. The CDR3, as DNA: TGTGCCAGCAGTTCCTCACAGGGGGCGAACACCGGGGAGCTGTTTTTT.

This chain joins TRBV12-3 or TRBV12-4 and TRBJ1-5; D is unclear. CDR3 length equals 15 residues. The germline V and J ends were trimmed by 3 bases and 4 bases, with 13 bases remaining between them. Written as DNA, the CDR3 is TGTGCCAGCAGTTTGGGCAGGTTTCTTAATCAGCCCCAGCATTTT. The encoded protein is CASSLGRFLNQPQHF.

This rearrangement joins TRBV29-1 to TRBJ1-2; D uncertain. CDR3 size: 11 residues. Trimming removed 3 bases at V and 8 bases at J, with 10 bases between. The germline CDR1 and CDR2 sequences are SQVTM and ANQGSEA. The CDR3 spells CSVDRKGGYTF. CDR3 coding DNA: TGCAGCGTTGACCGCAAGGGCGGCTACACCTTC.

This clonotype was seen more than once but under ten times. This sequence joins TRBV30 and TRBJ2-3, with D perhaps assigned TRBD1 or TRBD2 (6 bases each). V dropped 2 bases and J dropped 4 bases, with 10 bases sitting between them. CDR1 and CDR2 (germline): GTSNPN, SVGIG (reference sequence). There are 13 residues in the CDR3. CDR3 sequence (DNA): TGTGCCTGGAGTTCAAGGGGGGCAGATACGCAGTATTTT. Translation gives CAWSSRGADTQYF. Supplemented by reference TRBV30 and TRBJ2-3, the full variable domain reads SQTIHQWPATLVQPVGSPLSLECTVEGTSNPNLYWYRQAAGRGLQLLFYSVGIGQISSEVPQNLSASRPQDRQFILSSKKLLLSDSGFYLCAWSSRGADTQYFGPGTRLTVL.

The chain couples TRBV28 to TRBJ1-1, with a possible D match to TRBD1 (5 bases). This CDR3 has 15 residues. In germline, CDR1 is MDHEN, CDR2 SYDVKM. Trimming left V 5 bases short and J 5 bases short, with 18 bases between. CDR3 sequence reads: CASSTPTIWGTEAFF. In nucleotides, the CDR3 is TGTGCCAGCAGTACACCGACGATATGGGGGACTGAAGCTTTCTTT.

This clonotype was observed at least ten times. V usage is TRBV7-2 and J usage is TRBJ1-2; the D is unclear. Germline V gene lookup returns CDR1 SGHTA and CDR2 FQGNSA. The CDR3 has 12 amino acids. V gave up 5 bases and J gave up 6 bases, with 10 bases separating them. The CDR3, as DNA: TGTGCCAGCAGCCGACTTACCCATGGCTACACCTTC. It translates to CASSRLTHGYTF.

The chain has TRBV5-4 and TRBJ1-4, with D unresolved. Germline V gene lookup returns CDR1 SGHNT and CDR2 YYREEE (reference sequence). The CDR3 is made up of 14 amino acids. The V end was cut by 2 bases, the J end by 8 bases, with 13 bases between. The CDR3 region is CASSFRGLGEKLFF. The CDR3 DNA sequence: TGTGCCAGCAGCTTTCGAGGGCTTGGGGAAAAACTGTTTTTT.

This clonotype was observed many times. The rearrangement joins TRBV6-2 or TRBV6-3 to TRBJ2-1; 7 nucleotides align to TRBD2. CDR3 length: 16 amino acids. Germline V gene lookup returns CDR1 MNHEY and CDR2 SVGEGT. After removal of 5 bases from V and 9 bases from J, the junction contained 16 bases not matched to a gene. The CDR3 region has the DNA TGTGCCAGCAGTGGGAAGACTAGCTTCCCTTTAACTGAGCAGTTCTTC. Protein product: CASSGKTSFPLTEQFF.

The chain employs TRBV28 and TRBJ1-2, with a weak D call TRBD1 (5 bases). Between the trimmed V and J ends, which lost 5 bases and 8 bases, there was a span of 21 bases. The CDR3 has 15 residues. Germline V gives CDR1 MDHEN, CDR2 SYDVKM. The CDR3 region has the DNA TGTGCCAGCAGTCCCCGGGACCGGGACGTCTGGGGCTACACCTTC. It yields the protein CASSPRDRDVWGYTF.

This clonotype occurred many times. CDR3 in DNA: TGTGCCAGCAGTTTGGGGACACTTACACATGGCTACACCTTC. This gives the protein CASSLGTLTHGYTF. The J gene is TRBJ1-2, the V gene TRBV12-3 or TRBV12-4; possibly TRBD1 for D (6 bases). V was clipped by 3 bases and J by 6 bases, with 14 bases between them. This CDR3 region has 14 residues.

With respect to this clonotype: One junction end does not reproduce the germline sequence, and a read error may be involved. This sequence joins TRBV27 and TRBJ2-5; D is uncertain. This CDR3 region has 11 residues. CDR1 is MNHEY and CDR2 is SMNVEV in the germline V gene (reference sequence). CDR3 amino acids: CASSFGGEVFF. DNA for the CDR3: TGTGCCAGCAGCTTTGGTGGCGAAGTATTCTTC.

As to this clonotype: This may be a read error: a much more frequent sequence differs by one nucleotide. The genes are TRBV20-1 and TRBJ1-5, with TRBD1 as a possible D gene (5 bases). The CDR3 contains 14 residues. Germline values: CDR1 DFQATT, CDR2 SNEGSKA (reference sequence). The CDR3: CSARSGRGNQPLHF. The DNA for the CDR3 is TGCAGTGCTCGGAGTGGTAGGGGCAATCAGCCCCTGCATTTT.

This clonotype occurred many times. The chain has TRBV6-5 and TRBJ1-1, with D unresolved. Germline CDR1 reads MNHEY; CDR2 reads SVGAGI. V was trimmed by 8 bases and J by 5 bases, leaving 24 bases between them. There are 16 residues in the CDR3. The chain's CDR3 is CASCGLSGGIGTEAFF. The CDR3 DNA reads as TGTGCCAGCTGTGGCTTAAGTGGAGGGATCGGGACTGAAGCTTTCTTT.

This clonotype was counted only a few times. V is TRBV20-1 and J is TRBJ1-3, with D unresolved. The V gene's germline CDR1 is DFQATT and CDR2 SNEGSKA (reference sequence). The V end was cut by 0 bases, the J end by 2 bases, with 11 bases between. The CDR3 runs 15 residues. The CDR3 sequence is CSARDTAAPGNTIYF. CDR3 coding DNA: TGCAGTGCTAGAGATACGGCAGCTCCTGGAAACACCATATATTTT.

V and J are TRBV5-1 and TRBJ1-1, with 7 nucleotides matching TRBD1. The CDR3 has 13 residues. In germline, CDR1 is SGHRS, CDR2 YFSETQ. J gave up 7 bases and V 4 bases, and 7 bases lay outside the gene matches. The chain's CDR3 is CASSQQGRSEAFF. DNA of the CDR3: TGCGCCAGCAGCCAACAGGGGCGAAGTGAAGCTTTCTTT.

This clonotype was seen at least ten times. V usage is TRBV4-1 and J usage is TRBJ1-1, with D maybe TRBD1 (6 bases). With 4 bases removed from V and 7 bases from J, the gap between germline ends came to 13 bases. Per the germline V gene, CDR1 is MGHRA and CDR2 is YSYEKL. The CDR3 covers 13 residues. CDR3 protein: CASSPGTRNEAFF. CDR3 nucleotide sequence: TGCGCCAGCAGCCCAGGGACACGGAATGAAGCTTTCTTT.

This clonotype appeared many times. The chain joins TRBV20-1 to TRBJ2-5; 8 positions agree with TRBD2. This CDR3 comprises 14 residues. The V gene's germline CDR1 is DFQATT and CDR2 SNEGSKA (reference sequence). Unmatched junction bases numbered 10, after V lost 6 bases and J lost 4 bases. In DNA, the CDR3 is TGCAGTGCGGATAGCGCGGCGGGGGGAGAGACCCAGTACTTC. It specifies CSADSAAGGETQYF.

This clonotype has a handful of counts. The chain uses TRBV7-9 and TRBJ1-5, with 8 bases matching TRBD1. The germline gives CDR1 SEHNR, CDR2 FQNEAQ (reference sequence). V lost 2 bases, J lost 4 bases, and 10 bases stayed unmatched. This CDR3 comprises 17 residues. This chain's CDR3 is CASSLNPTDRVNQPQHF. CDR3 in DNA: TGTGCCAGCAGCTTAAATCCCACGGACAGGGTTAATCAGCCCCAGCATTTT.